The rows below give T cell receptor beta chains drawn from one sample of a study. TCRdb ran MiXCR on the multiplex PCR reads and lists one entry per CDR3 protein. Among around 1,200 distinct CDR3 sequences listed, around 25% were seen once. Sequencing was carried out using naive CD4+ T cells sorted from blood. The source is a female donor with breast cancer. Each CDR3 is given with its conserved first and last residue. The D gene is left open where the match is weak. For some rows the clone size is stated as once, few or many, or as a class when expanded; others skip it.

d_call | j_call | v_call | clone_size | cdr3_aa | cdr3_nt
- | TRBJ1-2 | TRBV12-3/TRBV12-4 | medium-sized | CASSTNTNYGYTF | TGTGCCAGCAGTACCAACACCAACTATGGCTACACCTTC
- | TRBJ1-2 | TRBV12-3/TRBV12-4 | many | CASSFLLGGGGYGYTF | TGTGCCAGCAGTTTTCTACTAGGTGGCGGCGGCTATGGCTACACCTTC
TRBD1 | TRBJ1-2 | TRBV12-3/TRBV12-4 | - | CASSLGQGHGYTF | TGTGCCAGCAGTTTGGGACAGGGACATGGCTACACCTTC
- | TRBJ1-2 | TRBV12-3/TRBV12-4 | medium-sized | CASSYQGSVGYTF | TGTGCCAGCAGCTATCAGGGTAGCGTTGGCTACACCTTC
- | TRBJ1-2 | TRBV12-3/TRBV12-4 | - | CASSPSQVKGYGYTF | TGTGCCAGCAGTCCCTCCCAGGTGAAAGGGTATGGCTACACCTTC
- | TRBJ1-2 | TRBV12-3/TRBV12-4 | medium-sized | CASSLKGLVYGYTF | TGTGCCAGCAGTTTGAAGGGCCTTGTCTATGGCTACACCTTC
- | TRBJ1-2 | TRBV12-3/TRBV12-4 | medium-sized | CASSLARNYGYTF | TGTGCCAGCAGTTTAGCTAGGAACTATGGCTACACCTTC
TRBD1 | TRBJ1-2 | TRBV12-3/TRBV12-4 | few | CASSSTGAQGYTF | TGTGCCAGCAGTTCCACAGGGGCTCAGGGCTACACCTTC
TRBD1 | TRBJ1-2 | TRBV12-3/TRBV12-4 | - | CASSPGTGYYGYTF | TGTGCCAGCAGCCCCGGGACAGGGTACTATGGCTACACCTTC
- | TRBJ1-2 | TRBV12-3/TRBV12-4 | large | CASTTGIHGYTF | TGTGCCAGCACCACTGGCATCCATGGCTACACCTTC
- | TRBJ1-2 | TRBV12-3/TRBV12-4 | medium-sized | CASSLRGMAGRYTF | TGTGCCAGCAGTTTACGAGGAATGGCCGGTCGCTACACCTTC
- | TRBJ1-2 | TRBV12-3/TRBV12-4 | medium-sized | CASSLAQAYGYTF | TGTGCCAGCAGTTTAGCACAGGCCTATGGCTACACCTTC
- | TRBJ1-2 | TRBV12-3/TRBV12-4 | large | CASSSYITRDGYTF | TGTGCCAGCAGTTCCTACATCACCCGGGATGGCTACACCTTC
- | TRBJ1-2 | TRBV12-3/TRBV12-4 | large | CALTSGHGYTF | TGTGCCCTAACCTCGGGTCATGGCTACACCTTC
- | TRBJ1-2 | TRBV12-3/TRBV12-4 | medium-sized | CASSPTENYGYTF | TGTGCCAGCAGCCCTACAGAAAACTATGGCTACACCTTC
- | TRBJ1-2 | TRBV12-3/TRBV12-4 | large | CASSLEGQGYGYTF | TGTGCCAGCAGTTTAGAAGGTCAGGGGTATGGCTACACCTTC
TRBD1 | TRBJ1-2 | TRBV12-3/TRBV12-4 | - | CASSLEGQGGYGYTF | TGTGCCAGCAGTTTAGAGGGACAGGGAGGCTATGGCTACACCTTC
- | TRBJ1-2 | TRBV12-5 | large | CASGTYEGQNYGYTF | TGTGCTAGTGGTACGTACGAAGGACAGAACTATGGCTACACCTTC
- | TRBJ1-2 | TRBV12-3/TRBV12-4 | medium-sized | CASSSNRLYGYTF | TGTGCCAGCAGTAGCAACAGGCTATATGGCTACACCTTC